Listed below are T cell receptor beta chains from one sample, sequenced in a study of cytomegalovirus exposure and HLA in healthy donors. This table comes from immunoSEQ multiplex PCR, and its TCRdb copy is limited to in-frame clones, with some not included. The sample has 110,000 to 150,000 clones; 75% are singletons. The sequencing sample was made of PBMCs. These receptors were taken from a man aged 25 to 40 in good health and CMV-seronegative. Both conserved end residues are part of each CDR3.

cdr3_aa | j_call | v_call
CASSGTSGGTDTQYF | TRBJ2-3 | TRBV5-6
CASSFAEGGSYEQYF | TRBJ2-7 | TRBV27
CASSYPRRAYGYTF | TRBJ1-2 | TRBV6-6
CASSPTGEVETQYF | TRBJ2-5 | TRBV18
CASSPGGSEAFF | TRBJ1-1 | TRBV5-1
CATSSGSWNEQFF | TRBJ2-1 | TRBV15
CASSVTATSAAPDTQYF | TRBJ2-3 | TRBV9
CASSRTGDRNQPQHF | TRBJ1-5 | TRBV28
CAWSERQGSSPLHF | TRBJ1-6 | TRBV30
CASSSRGGVSYEQYF | TRBJ2-7 | TRBV7-2
CATRGPDEQYF | TRBJ2-7 | TRBV10-2
CASRKTPADEKLFF | TRBJ1-4 | TRBV2
CASSSGTESETQYF | TRBJ2-5 | TRBV7-3
CASRPLWGNTEAFF | TRBJ1-1 | TRBV25-1
CASSLVWGQGAYSPLHF | TRBJ1-6 | TRBV7-8
CASSLGLLASSYNEQFF | TRBJ2-1 | TRBV5-4
CSGGEGTEAFF | TRBJ1-1 | TRBV20-1
CASISTGYEQYF | TRBJ2-7 | TRBV6-1